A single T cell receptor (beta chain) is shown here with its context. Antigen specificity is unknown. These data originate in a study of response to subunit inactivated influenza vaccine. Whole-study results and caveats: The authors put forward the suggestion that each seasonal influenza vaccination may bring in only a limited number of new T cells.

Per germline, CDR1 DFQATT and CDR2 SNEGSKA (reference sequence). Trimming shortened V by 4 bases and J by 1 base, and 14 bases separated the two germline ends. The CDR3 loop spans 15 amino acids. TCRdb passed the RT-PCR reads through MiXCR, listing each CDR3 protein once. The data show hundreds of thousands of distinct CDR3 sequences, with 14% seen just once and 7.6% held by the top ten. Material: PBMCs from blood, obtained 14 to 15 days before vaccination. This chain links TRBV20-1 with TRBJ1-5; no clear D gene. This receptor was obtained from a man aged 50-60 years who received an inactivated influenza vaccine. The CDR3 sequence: CSATRSYRSNQPQHF. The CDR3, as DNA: TGCAGTGCTACGCGAAGTTACAGAAGCAATCAGCCCCAGCATTTT.